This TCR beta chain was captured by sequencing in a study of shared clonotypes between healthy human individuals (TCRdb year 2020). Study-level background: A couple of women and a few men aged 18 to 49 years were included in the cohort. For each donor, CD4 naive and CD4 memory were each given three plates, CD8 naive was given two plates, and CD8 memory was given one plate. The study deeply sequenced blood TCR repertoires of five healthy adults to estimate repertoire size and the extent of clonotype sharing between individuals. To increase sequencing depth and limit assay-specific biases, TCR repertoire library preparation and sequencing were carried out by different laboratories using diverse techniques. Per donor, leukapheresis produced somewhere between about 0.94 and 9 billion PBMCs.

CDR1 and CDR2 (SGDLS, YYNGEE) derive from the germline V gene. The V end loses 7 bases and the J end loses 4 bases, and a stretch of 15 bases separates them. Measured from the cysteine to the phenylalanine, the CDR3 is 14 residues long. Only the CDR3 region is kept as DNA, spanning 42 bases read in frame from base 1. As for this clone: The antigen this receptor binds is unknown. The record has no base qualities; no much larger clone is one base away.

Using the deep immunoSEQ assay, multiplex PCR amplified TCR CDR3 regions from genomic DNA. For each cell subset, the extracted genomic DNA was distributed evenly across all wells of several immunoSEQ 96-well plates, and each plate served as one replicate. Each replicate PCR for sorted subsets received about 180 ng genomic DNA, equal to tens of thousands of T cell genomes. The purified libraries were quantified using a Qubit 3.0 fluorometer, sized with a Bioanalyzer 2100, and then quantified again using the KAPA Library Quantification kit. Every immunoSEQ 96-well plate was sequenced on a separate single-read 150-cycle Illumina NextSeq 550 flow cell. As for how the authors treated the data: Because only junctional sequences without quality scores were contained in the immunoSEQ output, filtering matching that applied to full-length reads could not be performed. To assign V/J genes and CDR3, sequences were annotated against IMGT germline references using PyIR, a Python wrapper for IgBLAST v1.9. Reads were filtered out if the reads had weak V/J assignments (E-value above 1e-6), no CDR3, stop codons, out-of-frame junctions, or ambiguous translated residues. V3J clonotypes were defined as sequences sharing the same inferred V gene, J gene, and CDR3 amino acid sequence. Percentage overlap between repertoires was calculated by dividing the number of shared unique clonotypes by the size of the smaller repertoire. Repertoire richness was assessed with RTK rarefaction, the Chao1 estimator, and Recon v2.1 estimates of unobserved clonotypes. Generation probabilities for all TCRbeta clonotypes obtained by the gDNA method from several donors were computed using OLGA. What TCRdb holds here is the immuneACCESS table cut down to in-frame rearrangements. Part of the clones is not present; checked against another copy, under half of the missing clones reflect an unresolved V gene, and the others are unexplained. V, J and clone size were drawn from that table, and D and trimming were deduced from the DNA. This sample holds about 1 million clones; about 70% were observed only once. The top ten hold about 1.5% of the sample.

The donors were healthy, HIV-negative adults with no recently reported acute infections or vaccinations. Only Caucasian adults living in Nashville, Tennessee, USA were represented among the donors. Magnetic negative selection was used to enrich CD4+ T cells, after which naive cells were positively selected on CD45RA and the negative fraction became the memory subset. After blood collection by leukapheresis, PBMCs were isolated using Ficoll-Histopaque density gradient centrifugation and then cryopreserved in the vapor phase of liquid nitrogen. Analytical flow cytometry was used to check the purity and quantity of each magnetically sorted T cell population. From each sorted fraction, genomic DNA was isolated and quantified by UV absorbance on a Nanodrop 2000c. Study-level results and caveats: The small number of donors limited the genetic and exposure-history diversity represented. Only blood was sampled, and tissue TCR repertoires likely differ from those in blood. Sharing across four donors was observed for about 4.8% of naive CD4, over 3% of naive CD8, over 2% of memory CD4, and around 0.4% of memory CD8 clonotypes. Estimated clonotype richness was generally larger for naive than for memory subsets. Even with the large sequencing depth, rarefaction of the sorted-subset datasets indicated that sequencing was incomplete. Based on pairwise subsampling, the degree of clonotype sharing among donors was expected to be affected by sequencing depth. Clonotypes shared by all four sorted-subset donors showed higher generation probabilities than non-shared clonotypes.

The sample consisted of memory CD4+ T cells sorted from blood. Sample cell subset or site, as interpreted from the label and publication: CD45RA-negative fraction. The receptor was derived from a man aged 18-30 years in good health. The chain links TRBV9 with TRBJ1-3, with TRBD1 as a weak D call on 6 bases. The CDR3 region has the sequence CASGLGGQGNTIYF. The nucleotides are TGTGCCAGCGGACTCGGGGGGCAAGGAAACACCATATATTTT.